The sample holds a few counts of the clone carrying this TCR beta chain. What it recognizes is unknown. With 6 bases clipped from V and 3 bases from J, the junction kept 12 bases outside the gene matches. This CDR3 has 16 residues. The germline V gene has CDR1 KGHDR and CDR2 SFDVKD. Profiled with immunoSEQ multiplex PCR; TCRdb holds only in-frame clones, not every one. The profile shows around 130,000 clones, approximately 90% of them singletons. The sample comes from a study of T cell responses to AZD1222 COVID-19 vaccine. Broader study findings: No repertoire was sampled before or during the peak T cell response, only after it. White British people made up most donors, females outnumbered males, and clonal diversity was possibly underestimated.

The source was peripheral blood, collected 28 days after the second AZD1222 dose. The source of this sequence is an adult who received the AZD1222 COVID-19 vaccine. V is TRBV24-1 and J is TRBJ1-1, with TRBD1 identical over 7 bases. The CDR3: CATSRDRIGGDTEAFF. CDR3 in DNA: TGTGCCACCAGTAGGGACAGAATAGGGGGGGACACTGAAGCTTTCTTT.